Listed below are T cell receptor beta chains from one sample, sequenced in a study of cytomegalovirus exposure and HLA in healthy donors. TCRdb keeps only in-frame clones here, not all; method: immunoSEQ multiplex PCR. Seen here are roughly 170,000 clones, 80% observed once, and the top ten hold under 7.5%. Sequenced: PBMCs. Source of these receptors: a man aged 25-45 years in good health and CMV-seropositive. Both conserved end residues are part of each CDR3. The order of the fields is clone size, J gene, D gene, V gene, CDR3 DNA, CDR3 protein. D genes are given only for firm matches. Part of the rows lack a size; the others show once, few, many or a class for expanded clones.

. | TRBJ2-5 | TRBD1 | TRBV15 | TGTGCCACCAGCAGGGGACAGGGGAGGGAGACCCAGTACTTC | CATSRGQGRETQYF
. | TRBJ2-1 | TRBD2 | TRBV5-4 | TGTGCCAGCAGCTTGGTGCTAGCGGGGGCCCTCTCCTACAATGAGCAGTTCTTC | CASSLVLAGALSYNEQFF
. | TRBJ1-5 | . | TRBV11-2 | TGTGCCAGCAGCCGTGACCCGACAACGTATAGCAATCAGCCCCAGCATTTT | CASSRDPTTYSNQPQHF
. | TRBJ1-1 | TRBD1 | TRBV5-1 | TGCGCCAGCAGCTTGGTCCCGGGACAGGACGAAGCTTTCTTT | CASSLVPGQDEAFF
. | TRBJ2-7 | . | TRBV13 | TGTGCCAGCAGCTTAGGGTCCTCTGGACAGAGCTCCTACGAGCAGTACTTC | CASSLGSSGQSSYEQYF
. | TRBJ2-7 | . | TRBV11-3 | TGTGCCAGCAGCTTTATATCCCGGTTGGGGCCCTCGACCTACGAGCAGTACTTC | CASSFISRLGPSTYEQYF
once | TRBJ2-3 | TRBD2 | TRBV7-2 | TGTGCCAGCAGGGACCCGGGACTAGCTAAAGATACGCAGTATTTT | CASRDPGLAKDTQYF
. | TRBJ2-3 | . | TRBV18 | TGTGCCAGCTCACCGGAGCAGGACTCCACAGATACGCAGTATTTT | CASSPEQDSTDTQYF
once | TRBJ2-7 | . | TRBV10-2 | TGCGCCAGCACCAACACGGGGGTTTCCTACGAGCAGTACTTC | CASTNTGVSYEQYF
. | TRBJ1-2 | . | TRBV4-3 | TGCGCCAGCAGCCAAGACTCCCACAGGGTAACGGCGGGCGGCTACACCTTC | CASSQDSHRVTAGGYTF
. | TRBJ1-6 | TRBD1 | TRBV28 | TGTGCCAGCCTTCTTTCCGGGACAGGGGCTTCACCCCTCCACTTT | CASLLSGTGASPLHF
. | TRBJ1-6 | . | TRBV6-5 | TGTGCCTCCCAAGGGGAGGATTCACCCCTCCACTTT | CASQGEDSPLHF
few | TRBJ2-7 | TRBD1 | TRBV9 | TGTGCCAGCAGCCCAGCGACAGGGGGCTACGAGCAGTACTTC | CASSPATGGYEQYF
. | TRBJ1-1 | TRBD1 | TRBV27 | TGTGCCAGCAGGGAAGACAGGGGGCGCTTGGATGAAGCTTTCTTT | CASREDRGRLDEAFF
. | TRBJ2-4 | . | TRBV4-1 | TGCGCCAGCAGCCAAGGCGGGGGCAGTTGGGACATTCAGTACTTC | CASSQGGGSWDIQYF
. | TRBJ1-2 | . | TRBV28 | TGTGCCAGCAGACCGGACAGTGTCTATGGCTACACCTTC | CASRPDSVYGYTF
. | TRBJ2-1 | TRBD2 | TRBV6-1 | TGTGCCAGCAGTGAAGTACCCGGACTAGCGGGACAGCAGTTCTTC | CASSEVPGLAGQQFF
. | TRBJ2-1 | TRBD2 | TRBV27 | TGTGCCAGCAGTTTAGGGACTAGCGGGTACAATGAGCAGTTCTTC | CASSLGTSGYNEQFF
few | TRBJ2-5 | . | TRBV27 | TGTGCCAGCAGTTTAGGACTGCTAGAGACCCAGTACTTC | CASSLGLLETQYF
. | TRBJ2-7 | TRBD2 | TRBV10-3 | TGTGCCATCGCGGGGGAGCTGGCGGGACCCTACGAGCAGTACTTC | CAIAGELAGPYEQYF
once | TRBJ2-7 | . | TRBV5-4 | TGTGCCAGCAGCTCGCCGGGACAACTTTACGAGCAGTACTTC | CASSSPGQLYEQYF
. | TRBJ2-5 | TRBD2 | TRBV27 | TGTGCCAGCAGTTCGAGACTAGCGGGAGCGGAGACCCAGTACTTC | CASSSRLAGAETQYF
. | TRBJ1-1 | TRBD1 | TRBV7-9 | TGTGCCAGCAGACCAGACTGGACAGGGGTTGAAGCTTTCTTT | CASRPDWTGVEAFF
once | TRBJ1-1 | . | TRBV6-1 | TGTGCCAGCAGCGGGGGGGAGGGTTGGCTCACTGAAGCTTTCTTT | CASSGGEGWLTEAFF
. | TRBJ2-4 | TRBD2 | TRBV7-2 | TGTGCCAGCAGCCCCCTCGGGGTGGTGCGCGGGAGTGCCAAAAACATTCAGTACTTC | CASSPLGVVRGSAKNIQYF
once | TRBJ1-5 | TRBD1 | TRBV4-2 | TGTGCCAGCAGCCAAGAAGGGACAGGGGGCGGCCAGCCCCAGCATTTT | CASSQEGTGGGQPQHF
. | TRBJ2-2 | TRBD2 | TRBV6-6 | TGTGCCAGCAGTCCCGGGGGCAGCGGGAGGGCCGGGGAGCTGTTTTTT | CASSPGGSGRAGELFF
. | TRBJ2-7 | TRBD1 | TRBV10-2 | TGCGCCAGCAGGCCGGGACAGGGGACCTACGAGCAGTACTTC | CASRPGQGTYEQYF
. | TRBJ2-3 | TRBD2 | TRBV28 | TGTGCCAGCAGTCCGACTAGCGGGAGGGTAACAGATACGCAGTATTTT | CASSPTSGRVTDTQYF
. | TRBJ1-2 | . | TRBV5-6 | TGTGCCAGCAGCTTGAGGCAGACATTATATGGCTACACCTTC | CASSLRQTLYGYTF
. | TRBJ2-3 | . | TRBV10-3 | TGTGCCATCAGTGAGTCTTCGGGACAAGATACGCAGTATTTT | CAISESSGQDTQYF
. | TRBJ2-1 | TRBD2 | TRBV28 | TGTGCCAGCAGTGGGTCCGGGACTAGCGGGAGGTATGAGCAGTTCTTC | CASSGSGTSGRYEQFF
. | TRBJ2-5 | TRBD2 | TRBV5-6 | TGTGCCAGCAGCTTGGCCTGGAGGGGGACTAGCGGTAAAGAGACCCAGTACTTC | CASSLAWRGTSGKETQYF
few | TRBJ2-1 | TRBD2 | TRBV7-7 | TGTGCCAGCAGCCCCGGGACTAACAATGAGCAGTTCTTC | CASSPGTNNEQFF
. | TRBJ2-6 | . | TRBV7-9 | TGTGCCAGCAGCTACGACAGAACCTCTGGGGCCAACGTCCTGACTTTC | CASSYDRTSGANVLTF
. | TRBJ2-3 | . | TRBV5-1 | TGCGCCAGCAGCCTGGCAGGGGAGACTAGCACAGATACGCAGTATTTT | CASSLAGETSTDTQYF
. | TRBJ2-3 | TRBD1 | TRBV5-5 | TGTGCCAGCAGCGGGACAGGGGGTGCAGATACGCAGTATTTT | CASSGTGGADTQYF
. | TRBJ1-3 | TRBD1 | TRBV5-5 | TGTGCCAGCAGCTTACGACAGGGCCGACTCTCTGGAAACACCATATATTTT | CASSLRQGRLSGNTIYF
. | TRBJ2-1 | . | TRBV7-8 | TGTGCCAGCAGCTTAAGCGGGCTAGCGAATGAGCAGTTCTTC | CASSLSGLANEQFF
. | TRBJ2-3 | . | TRBV19 | TGTGCCAGTAGGAGAGGCGGAGGCACAGATACGCAGTATTTT | CASRRGGGTDTQYF
. | TRBJ2-7 | TRBD1 | TRBV19 | TGTGCCAGTAGTATATATAGGGACAGTGCCTACGAGCAGTACTTC | CASSIYRDSAYEQYF
. | TRBJ2-3 | . | TRBV5-1 | TGCGCCAGCAGCCCACAAAGCACAGATACGCAGTATTTT | CASSPQSTDTQYF